The 14 T cell receptor beta chains given below trace back to one sample, sequenced in a study of CD8 T cells in Susac syndrome. Random hexamers were used to reverse transcribe 0.5 to 1 ug of RNA. TCRdb itself ran the immunoSEQ multiplex PCR reads through MiXCR, one entry per CDR3 protein. The profile covers nearly 200,000 distinct CDR3 sequences, with roughly 96% appearing a single time and 0.093% taken by the ten largest. The sequencing sample was made of CD4+ T cells from PBMCs. Every receptor here comes from a human donor with multiple sclerosis.

The J gene is TRBJ1-5, the V gene TRBV19; D is perhaps TRBD1 (5 bases). Deletions cut 8 bases from V and 4 bases from J, with 15 bases between. CDR3 length: 14 amino acids. Germline V CDR1 and CDR2: LNHDA, SQIVND (reference sequence). CDR3 nucleotides: TGTGCCAGTGCCAGGGATCCCCTAAATCAGCCCCAGCATTTT. As protein: CASARDPLNQPQHF.

The CDR3, as DNA: TGTGCCAGCAGCTATACCCTGGGGGGGAGGACGAATACGCAGTATTTT. Protein product: CASSYTLGGRTNTQYF. The genes are TRBV3-1 and TRBJ2-3; 7 bases fit TRBD2. The V gene end was trimmed by 5 bases and the J gene end by 7 bases; junction bases not matched to a gene: 15. Germline values: CDR1 LGHDT, CDR2 YNNKEL (reference sequence). The CDR3 totals 16 residues.

The chain joins TRBV3-1 to TRBJ1-5; D call uncertain. The CDR3 sequence is 14 residues long. Germline lookup yields CDR1 LGHDT and CDR2 YNNKEL (reference sequence). Between the trimmed V and J ends, which lost 3 bases and 3 bases, there was a span of 9 bases. The CDR3 region has the DNA TGTGCCAGCAGCCAGGAAGGGTTCAATCAGCCCCAGCATTTT. Its translation: CASSQEGFNQPQHF.

This clonotype was seen once. V gene TRBV12-3 or TRBV12-4 combines with J gene TRBJ2-2, with 7 bases identical to TRBD1. This CDR3 has 14 residues. V gave up 7 bases and J gave up 6 bases; unmatched junction bases: 8. CDR3 loop: CASMTGPLPGELFF. The DNA of the CDR3 is TGTGCCAGCATGACAGGGCCCCTTCCCGGGGAGCTGTTTTTT.

The rearrangement links TRBV3-1 to TRBJ2-7; tentatively, D is TRBD2 (5 bases). The CDR3 is 13 amino acids. Germline V gene lookup returns CDR1 LGHDT and CDR2 YNNKEL (reference sequence). V lost 1 base and J 6 bases, leaving 10 bases between the germline ends. In DNA form, the CDR3 reads TGTGCCAGCAGCCAAGTTGAGGGTGGCGAGCAGTACTTC. Translated: CASSQVEGGEQYF.

This chain links TRBV19 with TRBJ1-2; 11 bases map to TRBD1. The V segment lost 6 bases and the J segment 6 bases; nucleotides outside the gene matches: 9. The CDR3 contains 15 residues. Germline loops: CDR1 LNHDA, CDR2 SQIVND (reference sequence). The CDR3 region is CASRISGTGGHGYTF. The DNA for the CDR3 is TGTGCCAGTAGAATCTCCGGGACAGGGGGTCATGGCTACACCTTC.

This chain connects TRBV7-9 to TRBJ1-2; the D is unclear. Germline values: CDR1 SEHNR, CDR2 FQNEAQ (reference sequence). The V gene lost 2 bases and the J gene lost 5 bases, with 9 bases spanning the gap. The CDR3 runs 13 residues. CDR3 loop: CASSLTSFYGYTF. In nucleotides, the CDR3 is TGTGCCAGCAGCTTAACCAGCTTTTATGGCTACACCTTC.

A single count supports this clonotype. J is TRBJ2-7 and V is TRBV2; D not certain. CDR3 length: 12 residues. Germline V CDR1 and CDR2: SNHLY, FYNNEI. The ends were cut back, 6 bases at V and 4 bases at J, with 10 bases in the middle. The CDR3 loop is CASRAGPYEQYF. CDR3 DNA sequence: TGTGCCAGCAGAGCCGGACCTTACGAGCAGTACTTC.

The rearrangement joins TRBV7-6 to TRBJ2-5, with a tentative D call TRBD2 (5 bases). Trimming shortened V by 1 base and J by 2 bases, and 8 bases separated the two germline ends. Per germline, CDR1 SGHVS and CDR2 FNYEAQ. This CDR3 region has 14 residues. The CDR3 region has the DNA TGTGCCAGCAGCTTAGTTGGGAGTCAAGAGACCCAGTACTTC. This encodes CASSLVGSQETQYF. Variable domain in full (rest from reference TRBV7-6 and TRBJ2-5): GAGVSQSPRYKVTKRGQDVALRCDPISGHVSLYWYRQALGQGPEFLTYFNYEAQQDKSGLPNDRFSAERPEGSISTLTIQRTEQRDSAMYRCASSLVGSQETQYFGPGTRLLVL.

The chain has TRBV7-9 and TRBJ2-3, with 8 positions matching TRBD2. In germline, CDR1 is SEHNR, CDR2 FQNEAQ (reference sequence). V shed 4 bases, J shed 4 bases, and the junction held 13 bases outside the gene matches. This CDR3 has 17 residues. The CDR3 loop is CASSSFKRGRGPDTQYF. CDR3 nucleotides: TGTGCCAGCAGCTCTTTTAAGCGGGGGAGGGGCCCAGATACGCAGTATTTT.

This chain uses TRBV29-1 with TRBJ2-5; D gene ambiguous. Per germline, CDR1 SQVTM and CDR2 ANQGSEA. The CDR3 sequence is 12 residues long. V lost 5 bases, J lost 3 bases, and 10 bases lay in between. The CDR3 loop is CSVRGGEETQYF. The CDR3 DNA follows: TGCAGCGTTAGAGGCGGAGAAGAGACCCAGTACTTC.

The count of this clonotype is one. The chain employs TRBV4-1 and TRBJ2-4, with 10 bases lining up with TRBD1. The J segment lost 7 bases and the V segment lost 2 bases, leaving 8 bases of the junction unmatched. Looked up from germline, CDR1 is MGHRA and CDR2 is YSYEKL. CDR3 length: 16 amino acids. The CDR3 reads CASSQPGQGKGNIQYF. In nucleotides, the CDR3 is TGCGCCAGCAGCCAACCGGGACAGGGGAAGGGCAACATTCAGTACTTC.

The V and J genes are TRBV9 and TRBJ2-1; the match to TRBD2 covers 8 bases. The CDR3 is 16 amino acids. CDR1 is SGDLS, CDR2 YYNGEE, per germline. V trimming: 7 bases; J trimming: 0 bases; junction bases outside the gene matches: 9. CDR3 amino acids: CASHPLAGYSYNEQFF. The CDR3 DNA sequence: TGTGCCAGCCATCCTCTAGCGGGCTACTCCTACAATGAGCAGTTCTTC.

The chain is built from TRBV29-1 and TRBJ1-1, with D possibly TRBD1 on 5 matching bases. V lost 0 bases to trimming and J lost 7 bases, with 9 bases between them. Germline loops: CDR1 SQVTM, CDR2 ANQGSEA. CDR3 length equals 12 residues. The CDR3 here is CSVEEAGSEAFF. The CDR3 DNA is TGCAGCGTTGAAGAAGCAGGGAGTGAAGCTTTCTTT.